The clone carrying this T cell receptor beta chain was counted a single time. This sample also contains other DNA sequences that code for the same CDR3. This CDR3 has 13 amino acids. CDR1 and CDR2 (germline): SGHTA, FQGTGA. V was trimmed by 2 bases and J by 1 base, leaving 5 bases between them. Clones were read by immunoSEQ multiplex PCR, and TCRdb kept only the in-frame ones, dropping some. The data show some 310,000 clones, about nine tenths seen once. These data belong to a study of blood T cell repertoires in COVID-19. Sequences were obtained from peripheral blood. The clonotype was recovered from a young woman with COVID-19, enrolled during active disease. The chain employs TRBV7-3 and TRBJ1-1; the D gene is possibly TRBD1 (5 bases). CDR3 sequence reads: CASSLQGNTEAFF. DNA for the CDR3: TGTGCCAGCAGCTTACAGGGGAACACTGAAGCTTTCTTT.